Listed below are T cell receptor beta chains from one sample, sequenced in a study of blood T cells in healthy people across ages. From the 5' RACE reads, TCRdb called clonotypes with MiXCR, one entry per CDR3 protein. The sample has 1.5 million or so distinct CDR3 sequences, roughly 45% seen once. Sequencing input: blood. Receptors originate from a woman aged 18-35 years in good health. The CDR3 runs from the conserved cysteine through the conserved F or W. D genes are given only for firm matches.

d_gene,v_gene,j_gene,CDR3aa
TRBD1,TRBV28,TRBJ2-6,CASNRGSSGANVLTF
TRBD2,TRBV29-1,TRBJ2-5,CSVDGLAGVRAEEQYF
TRBD2,TRBV4-1,TRBJ2-3,CASSQEPITSGRWSTDTQYF
.,TRBV6-2/TRBV6-3,TRBJ2-2,CASSYDGAGTGELFF
TRBD1,TRBV7-2,TRBJ1-1,CASSPRQGVSSEAFF
.,TRBV9,TRBJ2-1,CASSVETAYNEQFF
TRBD1,TRBV20-1,TRBJ1-2,CSASSGQGTGNYGYTF
.,TRBV28,TRBJ2-7,CASSFTRYYEQYF
TRBD1,TRBV28,TRBJ2-1,CASSPGQPTSTPFF
TRBD2,TRBV6-5,TRBJ2-1,CASQYSGGHNEQFF
.,TRBV5-1,TRBJ2-5,CASSSGTEKRETQYF
TRBD2,TRBV4-2,TRBJ2-1,CASSQDPLSLAGHNEQFF
TRBD2,TRBV20-1,TRBJ2-5,CSALWREGPETQYF
.,TRBV5-1,TRBJ1-2,CASSPLGESGYTF
.,TRBV28,.,CASSSYRTAISYEQYF
TRBD1,TRBV6-1,TRBJ1-5,CASSEGTGVGNQPQHF
.,TRBV2,TRBJ2-1,CASSELGEQFF
.,TRBV6-6,TRBJ2-7,CASSYPGGSTYEQYF
TRBD2,TRBV12-3/TRBV12-4,TRBJ2-1,CASRRTSGTEQFF
.,TRBV7-9,TRBJ1-6,CASSFEGTHGSLHF
.,TRBV2,TRBJ2-4,CASSDTGIRQYF
.,TRBV2,TRBJ2-1,CASWTTGSHEQFF
TRBD1,TRBV28,TRBJ1-6,CASSSRDRGSLFDAPLHF
.,TRBV27,TRBJ2-3,CASSPSSGRGTDTQYF
TRBD1,TRBV5-1,TRBJ2-3,CASSPGQGTDTQYF
TRBD1,TRBV9,TRBJ1-2,CASSVGSGTEGYGYTF
.,TRBV20-1,TRBJ1-4,CSASVAGAEKLFF
TRBD2,TRBV6-1,TRBJ2-1,CASTENVGAGGVLPRDGEQFF
.,TRBV5-1,TRBJ1-1,CASSTPAGNTEAFF
TRBD2,TRBV3-1,TRBJ2-3,CASSQAGEGPDTQYF
.,TRBV9,TRBJ1-2,CASSVFSGSGYTF
.,TRBV5-1,TRBJ2-1,CASWVGAEYNEQFF
.,TRBV2,TRBJ2-5,CASSSLGDQETQYF
.,TRBV12-3/TRBV12-4,TRBJ2-2,CASTFPGQSLVGELFF
.,TRBV11-2,TRBJ2-1,CASRFPGSNEQFF
TRBD2,TRBV5-1,TRBJ2-3,CASSLGASGVDTQYF
.,TRBV7-3,TRBJ2-2,CASSSVNTGELFF
.,TRBV11-1,TRBJ2-5,CASSLGRVFEKTQYF
TRBD1,TRBV6-6,TRBJ1-4,CASSARDRGGEKLFF
TRBD2,TRBV2,TRBJ2-1,CASMGGSYGEQFF
TRBD2,TRBV12-3/TRBV12-4,TRBJ2-5,CASSRVVALAGLDGETQYF
TRBD1,TRBV15,TRBJ1-2,CATSRGGQGPRGYTF
.,TRBV7-2,TRBJ2-5,CASSPLVGYNEQYF
.,TRBV30,TRBJ1-2,CAWSPPRGFNYGYTF
TRBD1,TRBV7-2,TRBJ2-5,CASRPPGTGTNEQYF
TRBD1,TRBV19,TRBJ1-2,CASSTKGQGNYGYTF
.,TRBV7-9,TRBJ2-1,CASSLGGTPSVYNEQFF
.,TRBV7-9,TRBJ1-1,CASSLAGRGRPEAFF
.,TRBV12-3/TRBV12-4,TRBJ1-4,CASRPDGEKLFF
.,TRBV20-1,TRBJ2-7,CSALRVSGPSYEQYF
TRBD1,TRBV2,TRBJ2-7,CASSWTGGLGEQYF
.,TRBV7-8,TRBJ2-7,CASSPYRDPYNEQYF
.,TRBV4-2,TRBJ2-7,CASSYVRDTSYGQYF
.,TRBV7-9,TRBJ2-1,CASSSPLIDQRNNEQFF
.,TRBV7-6,.,CASSLFQGTEQYF
TRBD2,TRBV7-2,TRBJ2-2,CASSLVGLAGANTGELFF